One and the same sample provided the 21 T cell receptor beta chains below, sequenced in a study of identical twins. TCRdb re-derived calls from the 5' RACE reads in MiXCR, one entry per CDR3 protein. Altogether 260,000 or so distinct CDR3 sequences are present, approximately 8% being singletons, with the ten largest covering more than 5%. The data also belong to a second study, concerning yellow fever vaccine responses in identical twins.

The source material was CD8+ T cells sorted from blood. The receptors were gathered from a woman younger than 30 in good health.

This clonotype was observed a few times. The chain is built from TRBV13 and TRBJ1-1; no definite D call. Germline V gene sequence: CDR1 PRHDT, CDR2 FYEKMQ (reference sequence). The CDR3 consists of 14 residues. With 2 bases removed from V and 1 base from J, the gap between germline ends came to 8 bases. The CDR3 reads CASSLQGRNTEAFF. In nucleotides, the CDR3 is TGTGCCAGCAGCTTACAAGGAAGGAACACTGAAGCTTTCTTT.

This clonotype has more than one count but fewer than ten. The chain carries TRBV5-1 and TRBJ1-2; D unresolved. Germline V gene lookup returns CDR1 SGHRS and CDR2 YFSETQ. Trimming pared 1 base from V and 3 bases from J, leaving 19 bases between. The CDR3 sequence is 17 residues long. The CDR3 sequence is CASSLRVLRETDYGYTF. In DNA, the CDR3 is TGCGCCAGCAGCTTGCGGGTCCTTAGAGAAACCGACTATGGCTACACCTTC. The full variable domain, its missing parts supplied by reference TRBV5-1 and TRBJ1-2, is KAGVTQTPRYLIKTRGQQVTLSCSPISGHRSVSWYQQTPGQGLQFLFEYFSETQRNKGNFPGRFSGRQFSNSRSEMNVSTLELGDSALYLCASSLRVLRETDYGYTFGSGTRLTVV.

In its sample, this clonotype was seen many times. The gene calls are TRBV12-3 or TRBV12-4 and TRBJ2-2, with 11 bases fitting TRBD2. The CDR3 sequence is 16 residues long. V was pared by 6 bases and J by 6 bases, with 9 bases of the junction left unmatched. This CDR3 is CASRATSGTRAGELFF. In DNA, the CDR3 is TGTGCCAGCAGGGCGACTAGCGGGACTCGGGCCGGGGAGCTGTTTTTT.

This chain links TRBV5-1 with TRBJ2-3; 7 nucleotides line up with TRBD1. V lost 4 bases and J lost 2; bases outside the gene matches: 13. The CDR3 is 17 amino acids. The germline V gene encodes CDR1 SGHRS and CDR2 YFSETQ. The CDR3 region is CASSPRDRTYPTDTQYF. CDR3 nucleotides: TGCGCCAGCAGCCCTCGGGACAGAACCTACCCCACAGATACGCAGTATTTT.

The chain is built from TRBV2 and TRBJ2-3; D may be TRBD2 (6 bases). Per the germline V gene, CDR1 is SNHLY and CDR2 is FYNNEI. V shed 8 bases and J shed 0 bases, with 21 bases lying between them. This CDR3 is built from 17 residues. CDR3 bases: TGTGCCAGCGCCCTTCTGTATGCGGGAACTAGCACAGATACGCAGTATTTT. It yields the protein CASALLYAGTSTDTQYF.

This clonotype was detected ten times or more. V and J are TRBV13 and TRBJ2-3; TRBD2 agrees at 10 bases. J gave up 0 bases and V 4 bases, and 4 bases lay outside the gene matches. CDR3 size: 16 residues. Germline V gene lookup returns CDR1 PRHDT and CDR2 FYEKMQ (reference sequence). The CDR3 spells CASSSRTSGSTDTQYF. Here the CDR3 DNA reads TGTGCCAGCAGCTCCAGGACTAGCGGAAGCACAGATACGCAGTATTTT.

This clonotype was recorded a few times. The chain recombines TRBV14 with TRBJ1-1, with D hard to call. Trimming shortened V by 3 bases and J by 5 bases, and 7 bases separated the two germline ends. Germline V gives CDR1 SGHDN, CDR2 FVKESK. This CDR3 comprises 12 residues. The CDR3 sequence: CASSHRETEAFF. The CDR3 DNA is TGTGCCAGCAGCCATAGGGAAACTGAAGCTTTCTTT.

This clonotype was counted between two and nine times. The chain joins TRBV6-2 or TRBV6-3 to TRBJ1-5; possible D gene TRBD1, 5 bases. Germline values: CDR1 MNHEY, CDR2 SVGEGT. V was clipped by 4 bases and J by 7 bases, with 20 bases between them. The CDR3 totals 16 residues. CDR3 protein: CASSSRYGGRGQPQHF. CDR3 sequence (DNA): TGTGCCAGCAGTTCCAGATACGGGGGACGAGGGCAGCCCCAGCATTTT.

In its sample, this clonotype ranks as medium-sized (0.01 to 0.1%). The chain links TRBV29-1 to TRBJ2-2; unclear D gene. The CDR3 loop spans 15 amino acids. Looked up from germline, CDR1 is SQVTM and CDR2 is ANQGSEA. Deletions cut 4 bases from V and 6 bases from J, with 18 bases between. This CDR3 reads CSVAPSENGAGELFF. The CDR3 DNA follows: TGCAGCGTTGCCCCTTCCGAGAATGGGGCCGGGGAGCTGTTTTTT.

This clonotype was seen a few times. V usage is TRBV3-1 and J usage is TRBJ2-7; 8 bases line up with TRBD2. Germline loops: CDR1 LGHDT, CDR2 YNNKEL (reference sequence). The CDR3 covers 18 residues. V lost 1 base to trimming and J lost 0 bases; unmatched junction nucleotides: 11. This CDR3 reads CASSQGVAGGLSSYEQYF. As DNA, the CDR3 is TGTGCCAGCAGCCAAGGAGTCGCGGGAGGCTTGAGCTCCTACGAGCAGTACTTC.

This clonotype was seen more than once but under ten times. The chain couples TRBV11-2 to TRBJ1-1, with a weak D call TRBD1 (6 bases). The CDR3 consists of 14 residues. V was cut by 1 base and J by 6 bases, with 12 bases left in between. Per the germline V gene, CDR1 is SGHAT and CDR2 is FQNNGV. CDR3 in amino acids: CASSLAGHRAEAFF. CDR3 bases: TGTGCCAGCAGCTTAGCTGGGCACAGGGCTGAAGCTTTCTTT.

This clonotype has a handful of counts. CDR3 region: CASSSPGGASGYNEQFF. As DNA, the CDR3 is TGTGCCAGCAGCTCCCCAGGTGGGGCTAGCGGGTACAATGAGCAGTTCTTC. This chain links TRBV7-9 with TRBJ2-1, with TRBD2 matching over 8 bases. V shed 4 bases, J shed 4 bases, and the junction held 12 bases outside the gene matches. CDR1 SEHNR and CDR2 FQNEAQ come from the germline V gene (reference sequence). The CDR3 extends over 17 amino acids.

This clonotype came up a few times. The chain couples TRBV6-5 to TRBJ2-1, with TRBD1 as a possible D gene (5 bases). CDR3 length: 16 amino acids. Germline-derived CDR1 and CDR2 are MNHEY and SVGAGI. V gave up 0 bases and J gave up 0 bases, with 9 bases separating them. The CDR3: CASSYSQASSYNEQFF. The CDR3 DNA follows: TGTGCCAGCAGTTACTCACAGGCTAGCTCCTACAATGAGCAGTTCTTC.

The chain couples TRBV6-5 to TRBJ2-1; weak D call: TRBD1 (6 bases). The CDR3 sequence is 15 residues long. V was pared by 2 bases and J by 2 bases, with 10 bases between. CDR1 MNHEY and CDR2 SVGAGI come from the germline V gene. In DNA form, the CDR3 reads TGTGCCAGCAGTTACCTGGACAGTACCTACAATGAGCAGTTCTTC. Translating it yields CASSYLDSTYNEQFF.

CDR3: CASSAEGNSPLHF. The CDR3 DNA reads as TGTGCCAGCAGCGCCGAGGGGAATTCACCCCTCCACTTT. This chain uses TRBV5-6 with TRBJ1-6; TRBD1 is a possible D gene (5 bases). The germline gives CDR1 SGHDT, CDR2 YYEEEE. This CDR3 is built from 13 residues. With 4 bases removed from V and 7 bases from J, the gap between germline ends came to 9 bases.

CDR3: CASSYSTVDTSEKLFF. DNA of the CDR3: TGTGCCAGCAGTTACTCGACGGTGGACACGTCTGAAAAACTGTTTTTT. The gene calls are TRBV6-2 or TRBV6-3 and TRBJ1-4, with D possibly matching TRBD1 (5 bases). The CDR3 length is 16 residues. The ends were cut back, 0 bases at V and 7 bases at J, with 15 bases in the middle. Germline assignment: CDR1 MNHEY and CDR2 SVGEGT.

This clonotype was observed at least ten times. The chain is built from TRBV12-3 or TRBV12-4 and TRBJ1-2, with D tentatively TRBD1 (5 bases). The CDR3 consists of 14 residues. The V and J ends lost 1 base and 1 base respectively, with 7 bases between them. The CDR3 DNA reads TGTGCCAGCAGTTTAGGACAGAGTAACTATGGCTACACCTTC. It yields the protein CASSLGQSNYGYTF.

The chain carries TRBV27 and TRBJ2-3; TRBD1 agrees at 7 bases. CDR3 length equals 17 residues. Per the germline V gene, CDR1 is MNHEY and CDR2 is SMNVEV (reference sequence). The V segment lost 5 bases and the J segment 2 bases; nucleotides outside the gene matches: 13. The CDR3 spells CASSIRAGQANTDTQYF. Here the CDR3 DNA reads TGTGCCAGCAGTATCAGGGCAGGACAGGCCAACACAGATACGCAGTATTTT.

The chain employs TRBV11-1 and TRBJ2-2, with a tentative D call TRBD2 (6 bases). Trimming pared 5 bases from V and 3 bases from J, leaving 22 bases between. The CDR3 has 18 residues. CDR1 and CDR2 from the germline V gene are SGHAT and FQDESV (reference sequence). CDR3 nucleotide sequence: TGTGCCAGCAGCCCTGGCACTATTAGCGGTTACTACACCGGGGAGCTGTTTTTT. Its protein is CASSPGTISGYYTGELFF.

The J gene is TRBJ2-2, the V gene TRBV28; TRBD2 matches at 12 bases. Germline V gene lookup returns CDR1 MDHEN and CDR2 SYDVKM. The length of the CDR3 is 15 residues. After removal of 7 bases from V and 4 bases from J, the junction contained 4 bases not matched to a gene. The CDR3 region is CASNLAGGITGELFF. Written as DNA, the CDR3 is TGTGCCAGCAATCTAGCGGGAGGGATCACCGGGGAGCTGTTTTTT.

The gene calls are TRBV7-7 and TRBJ2-5, with 7 nucleotides matching TRBD2. V lost 2 bases and J lost 5; bases outside the gene matches: 8. Germline V gene sequence: CDR1 SSHAT, CDR2 FNYEAQ (reference sequence). This CDR3 has 15 residues. The CDR3: CASSLRDGGVETQYF. CDR3 sequence (DNA): TGTGCCAGCAGCTTAAGGGATGGGGGGGTGGAGACCCAGTACTTC.